The next 19 T cell receptor beta chains were all read from a single sample in a study of T cell clonality in common variable immunodeficiency. Their cognate antigens are unknown. Notes on the study in general: Common variable immunodeficiency TCR beta sequences reportedly had fewer deletions and N-nucleotide insertions.

TCRdb's copy holds only in-frame clones and misses some; the assay was immunoSEQ multiplex PCR. The sample gives around 24,000 clones, none seen only once, and the top ten clones hold about a quarter. The specimen was peripheral blood mononuclear cells. The receptors come from a human donor with common variable immunodeficiency.

As concerns this clone: The CDR3 end falls 3 residues outside the read, so it is completed with the germline J gene. The chain has TRBV19 and TRBJ1-2, with 7 nucleotides matching TRBD1. Germline CDR1 reads LNHDA; CDR2 reads SQIVND (reference sequence). J lost 0 bases, V lost 3 bases, and 4 bases had no gene match. The CDR3 length is 15 residues. CDR3 protein: CASSIRQGSNYGYTF. Partial CDR3 DNA: TGTGCCAGTAGTATCCGACAGGGTTCTAACTATGGC.

This clone was found many times. Read sequence stops 3 residues before the CDR3 end, and the germline J gene provides the missing end. The sample has other DNA sequences that encode this CDR3 too. This sequence joins TRBV6-2 or TRBV6-3 and TRBJ2-7, with D possibly being TRBD1 (7 bases). V was trimmed by 2 bases and J by 4 bases, leaving 12 bases between them. Germline V gene sequence: CDR1 MNHEY, CDR2 SVGEGT. The CDR3 runs 14 residues. The DNA read from the CDR3 is TGTGCCAGCAGTTACGGCGGGACAGTTTACGAG. Its translation is CASSYGGTVYE. The full CDR3 protein is CASSYGGTVYEQYF.

This clone was seen many times. The read ends 3 residues shy of where the CDR3 ends; the end is completed using the germline J gene. The V call is TRBV30, the J call TRBJ1-2, with a tentative D call TRBD1 (5 bases). The ends were cut back, 3 bases at V and 7 bases at J, with 21 bases in the middle. Germline CDR1 reads GTSNPN; CDR2 reads SVGIG (reference sequence). This CDR3 contains 15 residues. The CDR3 sequence: CAWRGVPGISPGYTF. The CDR3 bases that were read are TGTGCCTGGAGAGGTGTCCCAGGGATTAGTCCTGGC.

This clone was seen many times. With the read ending 3 residues before the CDR3 end, the germline J gene is used to fill in that end. The chain couples TRBV19 to TRBJ2-7; D might be TRBD1 (5 bases). This CDR3 has 14 amino acids. The V gene lost 2 bases and the J gene lost 1 base, with 9 bases spanning the gap. Germline V gene sequence: CDR1 LNHDA, CDR2 SQIVND (reference sequence). CDR3: CASSITQDSYEQYF. The part of the CDR3 DNA that was read is TGTGCCAGTAGTATAACACAGGATTCCTACGAG.

In its sample, this clone was seen many times. The read is 3 residues too short to cover the CDR3 end, so that end is filled in from the germline J gene. This chain joins TRBV2 and TRBJ2-1; maybe TRBD2 (6 bases). CDR1 is SNHLY, CDR2 FYNNEI, per germline. The CDR3 extends over 16 amino acids. V was shortened by 0 bases and J by 3 bases, with 12 bases between the two germline ends. The covered CDR3 bases are TGTGCCAGCAGTGAAGCGGCCGGGACTTTCTACAATGAG. Protein product: CASSEAAGTFYNE. The entire CDR3 reads CASSEAAGTFYNEQFF.

This clone was counted ten times or more. The read stops 3 residues short of the end of the CDR3; the missing end is completed from the germline J gene. The V gene is TRBV7-2, the J gene TRBJ2-7; D is undetermined. Germline values: CDR1 SGHTA, CDR2 FQGNSA. CDR3 length: 13 amino acids. Trimming removed 5 bases at V and 4 bases at J, with 12 bases between. The CDR3: CASSHSSGYEQYF. CDR3 DNA, as far as it was read: TGTGCCAGCAGCCACTCTTCGGGTTACGAG.

On this clone itself: The read finishes 3 residues shy of the CDR3 end, and the germline J gene is used to complete it. Other DNA variants within this sample encode the same CDR3. The chain recombines TRBV6-2 or TRBV6-3 with TRBJ2-7, with D unresolved. V was cut by 5 bases and J by 2 bases, with 16 bases left in between. Germline V gene data show CDR1 as MNHEY and CDR2 as SVGEGT. This CDR3 spans 15 amino acids. CDR3 residues: CASSAETGGPYEQYF. The part of the CDR3 DNA that was read is TGTGCCAGCAGTGCCGAGACGGGTGGCCCCTACGAG.

In its sample, this clone was seen many times. With the read ending 3 residues before the CDR3 end, the germline J gene is used to fill in that end. The chain couples TRBV18 to TRBJ2-5; perhaps TRBD2 as D (6 bases). Trimming cost V 1 base and J 2 bases, with 8 bases left between them. This CDR3 spans 14 amino acids. Per germline, CDR1 KGHSH and CDR2 LQKENI. The DNA read from the CDR3 is TGTGCCAGCTCACCACTAGCGGCTCAAGAGACC. Protein sequence: CASSPLAAQET. In full, the CDR3 is CASSPLAAQETQYF. The variable domain in full, completed from reference TRBV18 and TRBJ2-5, reads NAGVMQNPRHLVRRRGQEARLRCSPMKGHSHVYWYRQLPEEGLKFMVYLQKENIIDESGMPKERFSAEFPKEGPSILRIQQVVRGDSAAYFCASSPLAAQETQYFGPGTRLLVL.

At least ten counts were recorded for this clone. The read ends 3 residues shy of where the CDR3 ends; the end is completed using the germline J gene. The chain links TRBV6-1 to TRBJ2-7, with 7 nucleotides matching TRBD1. The ends lost 4 bases at V and 5 bases at J; junction bases unmatched: 5. CDR1 is MNHNS and CDR2 is SASEGT in the germline V gene. The CDR3 consists of 13 residues. The CDR3 bases that were read are TGTGCCAGCAGTGGACAGGGCAGAAACGAG. It encodes CASSGQGRNE. The entire CDR3 protein reads CASSGQGRNEQYF.

This clone came up many times. The read finishes 3 residues shy of the CDR3 end, and the germline J gene is used to complete it. The chain employs TRBV19 and TRBJ1-1, with D maybe TRBD1 (6 bases). Germline V gives CDR1 LNHDA, CDR2 SQIVND (reference sequence). CDR3 size: 14 residues. Deletions cut 7 bases from V and 0 bases from J, with 12 bases between. The DNA read from the CDR3 is TGTGCCAGTATCAGGGGAAGTCTGAACACTGAA. Its protein is CASIRGSLNTE. The whole CDR3 sequence reads CASIRGSLNTEAFF.

A few counts support this clone. The CDR3 end lies 3 residues beyond the end of the read and is filled in from the germline J gene. The chain is built from TRBV5-1 and TRBJ2-7, with 12 bases matching TRBD2. Germline V gene lookup returns CDR1 SGHRS and CDR2 YFSETQ. Trimming took 0 bases from V and 4 from J; bases not matched to a gene: 8. The length of the CDR3 is 17 residues. Incomplete CDR3 DNA: TGCGCCAGCAGCTTGGGAGCCCTAGCGGGAGGGCAATACGAG. Translating gives CASSLGALAGGQYE. In full, the CDR3 is CASSLGALAGGQYEQYF.

This clone was observed at least ten times. At one end, the junction sequence differs from germline, possibly due to a read error. The CDR3 goes on 3 residues after the read ends, and that part is filled in from the germline J gene. This chain connects TRBV4-2 to TRBJ2-7, with 7 bases matching TRBD1. CDR1 and CDR2 (germline): LGHNA, YNFKEQ. The CDR3 has 15 amino acids. The CDR3 reads CASSQERGQNYEQYF. CDR3 DNA (partial): TGCGCCAGCAGCCAAGAGAGGGGACAGAACTACGAG.

This clone was seen a few times. The CDR3 end is not reached by the read, which stops 3 residues before it; the germline J gene fills it in. The chain couples TRBV6-2 or TRBV6-3 to TRBJ2-5; 9 bases map to TRBD2. The CDR3 runs to 16 residues. Germline-derived CDR1 and CDR2 are MNHEY and SVGEGT. Unmatched junction bases numbered 3, after V lost 0 bases and J lost 1 base. Partial CDR3 DNA: TGTGCCAGCAGTTACTCGGGGCGGGGGGGCCAAGAGACC. It translates to CASSYSGRGGQET. The full CDR3 protein is CASSYSGRGGQETQYF.

This clone was counted ten times or more. The CDR3 goes on 3 residues after the read ends, and that part is filled in from the germline J gene. Other DNA sequences of this sample code for an identical CDR3. The chain combines TRBV29-1 with TRBJ2-3; 11 bases line up with TRBD2. This CDR3 has 14 amino acids. V lost 6 bases to trimming and J lost 2 bases; unmatched junction nucleotides: 4. Germline V gene data show CDR1 as SQVTM and CDR2 as ANQGSEA. The CDR3 DNA, read in part, is TGCAGCGTGGGGACTAGCGGTTCCACAGATACG. It translates to CSVGTSGSTDT. The entire CDR3 is CSVGTSGSTDTQYF.

This clone was detected many times. The part of the CDR3 DNA that was read is TGCGCCAGCAGCGCCCAACAGGGGTCAGAGACC. Translation gives CASSAQQGSET. The CDR3 reads in full as CASSAQQGSETQYF. V gene TRBV5-1 combines with J gene TRBJ2-5, with TRBD1 matching 7 bases. The CDR3 end falls 3 residues outside the read, so it is completed with the germline J gene. This CDR3 spans 14 amino acids. Per germline, CDR1 SGHRS and CDR2 YFSETQ. Unmatched junction bases numbered 7, after V lost 4 bases and J lost 4 bases.

This clone showed up just a few times. Read data end 3 residues before the CDR3 end; the end is taken from the germline J gene. The rearrangement links TRBV11-3 to TRBJ2-3; 7 positions match TRBD2. J was trimmed by 2 bases and V by 1 base; bases with no gene match: 3. This CDR3 is 15 amino acids long. The germline V gene encodes CDR1 SGHNT and CDR2 YENEEA. CDR3 bases read: TGTGCCAGCAGCTTAGGGGGGGGACTCACAGATACG. Its protein product is CASSLGGGLTDT. The whole CDR3 reads CASSLGGGLTDTQYF.

This clone showed up many times. The DNA ends 3 residues before the CDR3 does, and the rest of the CDR3 is filled in from the germline J gene. This chain links TRBV6-2 or TRBV6-3 with TRBJ2-3; D remains unclear. The germline CDR1 and CDR2 sequences are MNHEY and SVGEGT. Trimming took off 6 bases at V and 2 bases at J, with 6 bases between the two ends. The length of the CDR3 is 12 residues. This chain's CDR3 is CASSPYTDTQYF. The part of the CDR3 DNA that was read is TGTGCCAGCAGCCCCTACACAGATACG.

This clone was picked up many times. Incomplete CDR3 DNA: TGTGCCAGCAGCTTAGGCAGGGCCTCGAACACCGGGGAG. Translation: CASSLGRASNTGE. The full CDR3 reads CASSLGRASNTGELFF. The chain uses TRBV5-4 and TRBJ2-2, with D maybe TRBD1 (5 bases). From the germline J gene comes the end of the CDR3, since the read stops 3 residues before it. The germline V gene has CDR1 SGHNT and CDR2 YYREEE (reference sequence). The CDR3 is made up of 16 amino acids. V was trimmed by 2 bases and J by 0 bases, leaving 11 bases between them.

This clone appeared many times. Sequencing ends 3 residues short of the CDR3 end; the germline J gene provides the rest. The chain couples TRBV18 to TRBJ1-6, with 10 bases aligning to TRBD1. Germline V CDR1 and CDR2: KGHSH, LQKENI. The CDR3 contains 16 residues. Unmatched junction bases numbered 5, after V lost 2 bases and J lost 7 bases. The sequenced CDR3 bases are TGTGCCAGCTCACCAAATGGACAGGGGGGAAATTCACCC. This codes for CASSPNGQGGNSP. The entire CDR3 reads CASSPNGQGGNSPLHF.